The present T cell receptor beta chain was sequenced within a study of breast tumors, draining lymph nodes, adjacent tissues. Germline CDR1 reads KGHDR; CDR2 reads SFDVKD. CDR3 length: 15 residues. The V gene lost 6 bases and the J gene lost 2 bases, with 13 bases spanning the gap. TCRdb ran MiXCR on the multiplex PCR reads and lists one entry per CDR3 protein. The sample carries 150,000 to 200,000 distinct CDR3 sequences, roughly a third recorded once. Samples came from axillary lymph nodes draining the breast cancer. Findings and caveats of the study: The data were judged consistent with most tumor T cells coming from lymph node and expanding in tumor. Luminal-like breast cancer showed significantly higher tumor–nontumor repertoire similarity than basal-like. Compared with lymph nodes, tumors were less diverse; compared with nontumor tissue, more. Data only fit, rather than demonstrated, lymph node origin of most tumor T cells.

This clonotype has at least ten counts. No antigen is known for it. The sequence was obtained from a female donor with breast cancer. Some clones in this sample may be carry-over from other donors' samples. This chain links TRBV24-1 with TRBJ1-5, with D perhaps matching TRBD1 (5 bases). Sequencing used axillary lymph node tissue. The CDR3 DNA follows: TGTGCCACCAGTTTCGGGGGAAAGGGCAATCAGCCCCAGCATTTT. Translating gives CATSFGGKGNQPQHF.